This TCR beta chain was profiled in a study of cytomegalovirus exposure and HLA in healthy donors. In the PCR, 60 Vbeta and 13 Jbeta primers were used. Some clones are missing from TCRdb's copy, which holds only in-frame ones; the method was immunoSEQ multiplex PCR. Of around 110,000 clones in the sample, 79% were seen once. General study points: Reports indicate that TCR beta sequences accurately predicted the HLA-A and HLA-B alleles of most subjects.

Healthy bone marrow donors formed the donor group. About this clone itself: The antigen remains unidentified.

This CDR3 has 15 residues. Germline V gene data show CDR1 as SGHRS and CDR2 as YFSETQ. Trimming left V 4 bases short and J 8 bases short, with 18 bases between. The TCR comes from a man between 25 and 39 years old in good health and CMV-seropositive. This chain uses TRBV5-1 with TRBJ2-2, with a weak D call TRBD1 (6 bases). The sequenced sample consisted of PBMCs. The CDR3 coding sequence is TGCGCCAGCAGCCGACGGGACATCCCCCCGGGGGAGCTGTTTTTT. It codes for CASSRRDIPPGELFF.